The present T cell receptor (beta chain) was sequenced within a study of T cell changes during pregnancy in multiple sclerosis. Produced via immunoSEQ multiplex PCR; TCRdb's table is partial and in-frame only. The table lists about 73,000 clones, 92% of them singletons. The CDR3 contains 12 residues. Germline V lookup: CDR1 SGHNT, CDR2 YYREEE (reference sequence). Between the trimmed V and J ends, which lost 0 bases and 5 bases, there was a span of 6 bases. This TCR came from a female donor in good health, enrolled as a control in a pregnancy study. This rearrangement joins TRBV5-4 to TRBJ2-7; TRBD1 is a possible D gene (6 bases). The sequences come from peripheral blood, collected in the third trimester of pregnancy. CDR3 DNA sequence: TGTGCCAGCAGCTTGGACAGGGACGAGCAGTACTTC. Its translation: CASSLDRDEQYF.